This TCR beta chain was recorded in a study of somatic mutations in cytotoxic T cells in rheumatoid arthritis. Study in general: Blood from the patient (over 28 ml EDTA) was drawn right after diagnosis, pretreatment.

The table came from immunoSEQ multiplex PCR; TCRdb's copy has only in-frame clones and leaves some out. This sample yields approximately 2,500 clones, of which around 80% are seen a single time; roughly 50% belongs to the top ten. CDR1 and CDR2 from the germline V gene are SGDLS and YYNGEE. This CDR3 has 19 amino acids. V lost 1 base and J lost 7; bases outside the gene matches: 15. This TCR derives from a man in his sixties with rheumatoid arthritis. The sample consisted of CD8+ T cells sorted from blood. The chain couples TRBV9 to TRBJ2-2, with 11 bases aligning to TRBD2. The CDR3 here is CASSVRDLGSGGAVGELFF. CDR3 DNA: TGTGCCAGCAGCGTAAGGGACTTGGGTAGCGGGGGGGCCGTCGGGGAGCTGTTTTTT.